This T cell receptor (beta chain) came from a study of CD8 T cells in Susac syndrome. General study results and limits: Regarding the TCR sequencing and HLA analysis, the study admitted that a relatively small number of individuals were involved.

RNA in amounts of about 0.5 to 1 ug was reverse transcribed with random hexamers. The authors amplified TCR beta CDR3 across 54 Vbeta and 13 Jbeta using immunoSEQ multiplex PCR. TCRdb passed the immunoSEQ multiplex PCR reads through MiXCR, listing each CDR3 protein once. The table records under 200,000 distinct CDR3 sequences, more than 85% of them present only once. This clonotype was recorded once. As yet, its antigen is unknown. The V gene lost 6 bases and the J gene lost 4 bases, with 13 bases spanning the gap. This CDR3 spans 14 amino acids. The sample was CD4+ T cells from PBMCs. This receptor was taken from a human donor with Susac syndrome. The chain recombines TRBV12-3 or TRBV12-4 with TRBJ1-5, with D possibly matching TRBD1 (5 bases). The CDR3: CASSGGGGNQPQHF. The DNA of the CDR3 is TGTGCCAGCAGCGGTGGGGGGGGAAATCAGCCCCAGCATTTT.